This TCR beta chain was captured by sequencing in a study of T cells in Graves' hyperthyroidism and ophthalmopathy. The germline V and J ends were trimmed by 7 bases and 0 bases, with 9 bases remaining between them. Per germline, CDR1 SNHLY and CDR2 FYNNEI. CDR3 length: 13 residues. Disease lasting under 3 months, a NOSPECS grade of at least 4, and a Clinical Activity Score of at least 3 were features of the ophthalmopathy patients. This clonotype was found many times. From RNA transcripts, TCR beta CDR3 regions were amplified. With the HTBI primer set, the TCR CDR3 went through a first round of RT-PCR. MiXCR, run by TCRdb on the multiplex PCR reads, gives a single entry per CDR3 protein. Seen here are approximately 400,000 distinct CDR3 sequences, over 11% observed once, and the top ten hold 25% to 30%.

Sequencing was done on a sample of blood. This TCR was recovered from a man over 45 with Graves' ophthalmopathy. J is TRBJ2-5 and V is TRBV2; D ambiguous. CDR3 sequence: CASTNPNQETQYF. The CDR3 region has the DNA TGTGCCAGCACGAACCCTAACCAAGAGACCCAGTACTTC.